This TCR beta chain was found in a study of T cell repertoires in cytomegalovirus infection. In the study overall: Well-studied HLA-B-restricted CMV epitopes were used in the study alongside recently identified HLA-C-restricted ones.

TCRdb itself ran the reads through MiXCR, one entry per CDR3 protein. The sample has 700,000 to 950,000 distinct CDR3 sequences; approximately 30% are singletons. The length of the CDR3 is 18 residues. V was cut by 6 bases and J by 0 bases, with 23 bases left in between. Per the germline V gene, CDR1 is MNHNS and CDR2 is SASEGT. With regard to this clonotype: Its antigen is unknown.

This chain joins TRBV6-1 and TRBJ2-5; D may be TRBD1 (5 bases). Here the sequenced sample was cultured CD8+ T cells from PBMCs, taken from culture after CMV antigen stimulation. The clonotype was recovered from a human donor in good health (CMV status not recorded). Some clones in this sample may be carry-over from other donors' samples. The chain's CDR3 is CASRTRRVRHLYQETQYF. The CDR3 region has the DNA TGTGCCAGCAGGACCCGCAGGGTTCGACACTTGTACCAAGAGACCCAGTACTTC.